A single sample gave rise to the 29 T cell receptor beta chains below, sequenced in a study of blood T cell repertoires in COVID-19. This table comes from immunoSEQ multiplex PCR, and its TCRdb copy is limited to in-frame clones, with some not included. The sample has about 480,000 clones, 89% seen once; the top ten hold roughly 1%. The sequenced sample was peripheral blood. These receptors were collected from a man aged 18 to 29 with COVID-19, enrolled during active disease.

V and J are TRBV5-6 and TRBJ2-5; D is perhaps TRBD2 (7 bases). Per the germline V gene, CDR1 is SGHDT and CDR2 is YYEEEE. The CDR3 consists of 15 residues. The V end was cut by 3 bases, the J end by 5 bases, with 17 bases between. CDR3 bases: TGTGCCAGCAGCTCGCGCGCGGGGGCGGGGGAGACCCAGTACTTC. It codes for CASSSRAGAGETQYF. Together with reference TRBV5-6 and TRBJ2-5, the CDR3 gives the full variable domain: DAGVTQSPTHLIKTRGQQVTLRCSPKSGHDTVSWYQQALGQGPQFIFQYYEEEERQRGNFPDRFSGHQFPNYSSELNVNALLLGDSALYLCASSSRAGAGETQYFGPGTRLLVL.

This chain uses TRBV19 with TRBJ1-1; D is undetermined. The V gene's germline CDR1 is LNHDA and CDR2 SQIVND (reference sequence). The CDR3 runs 13 residues. V was trimmed by 6 bases and J by 0 bases, leaving 8 bases between them. In DNA form, the CDR3 reads TGTGCCAGTAGCCCATACATGAACACTGAAGCTTTCTTT. Translation: CASSPYMNTEAFF.

This chain uses TRBV7-9 with TRBJ2-1; D may be TRBD2 (6 bases). Per germline, CDR1 SEHNR and CDR2 FQNEAQ (reference sequence). The V and J ends lost 2 bases and 7 bases respectively, with 18 bases between them. This CDR3 has 16 amino acids. The CDR3 loop is CASSLLGGQSVNEQFF. CDR3 in DNA: TGTGCCAGCAGCTTACTGGGAGGCCAGTCGGTGAATGAGCAGTTCTTC.

The chain uses TRBV5-1 and TRBJ2-2; no clear D gene. Germline V gene lookup returns CDR1 SGHRS and CDR2 YFSETQ. The CDR3 is 14 amino acids. The V end was cut by 4 bases, the J end by 3 bases, with 10 bases between. The CDR3 loop is CASSRSSDTGELFF. The CDR3 DNA reads as TGCGCCAGCAGCCGCTCCAGTGACACCGGGGAGCTGTTTTTT.

The V call is TRBV2, the J call TRBJ1-1, with D possibly being TRBD1 (5 bases). The CDR3 is 13 amino acids. CDR1 and CDR2 from the germline V gene are SNHLY and FYNNEI. Deletions cut 8 bases from V and 4 bases from J, with 14 bases between. The CDR3 bases are TGTGCCAGCTTCGTGACAGCGGGCACTGAAGCTTTCTTT. Protein: CASFVTAGTEAFF. Based on the CDR3 plus reference TRBV2 and TRBJ1-1, the full variable domain is EPEVTQTPSHQVTQMGQEVILRCVPISNHLYFYWYRQILGQKVEFLVSFYNNEISEKSEIFDDQFSVERPDGSNFTLKIRSTKLEDSAMYFCASFVTAGTEAFFGQGTRLTVV.

The J gene is TRBJ1-4, the V gene TRBV11-2, with 9 bases that match TRBD1. CDR1 and CDR2 from the germline V gene are SGHAT and FQNNGV. The CDR3 consists of 13 residues. V lost 5 bases and J lost 11; bases outside the gene matches: 6. The CDR3: CASSPGQGGKLFF. The CDR3 DNA reads as TGTGCCAGCAGCCCGGGACAGGGAGGGAAACTGTTTTTT.

The V and J genes are TRBV2 and TRBJ2-7; 7 bases fit TRBD2. From germline, CDR1 is SNHLY and CDR2 FYNNEI. This CDR3 region has 15 residues. V was pared by 7 bases and J by 4 bases, with 13 bases of the junction left unmatched. The CDR3 DNA is TGTGCCAGCACCCTGAACTTGGGACTATCTTACGAGCAGTACTTC. Translation gives CASTLNLGLSYEQYF.

The chain uses TRBV19 and TRBJ1-1; no clear D gene. From germline, CDR1 is LNHDA and CDR2 SQIVND (reference sequence). This CDR3 is built from 16 residues. Trimming removed 2 bases at V and 3 bases at J, with 16 bases between. In DNA, the CDR3 is TGTGCCAGTAGTATATTTCCCGTCGACTGGGACACTGAAGCTTTCTTT. Amino acids: CASSIFPVDWDTEAFF.

The chain uses TRBV5-6 and TRBJ1-2, with D maybe TRBD1 (5 bases). V was pared by 4 bases and J by 8 bases, with 15 bases between. The CDR3 runs 13 residues. CDR1 and CDR2 from the germline V gene are SGHDT and YYEEEE. The CDR3 is CASSPPGKRGYTF. For the CDR3, the DNA is TGTGCCAGCAGCCCCCCAGGGAAACGGGGCTACACCTTC.

This sequence joins TRBV24-1 and TRBJ2-5; 8 bases line up with TRBD2. Trimming removed 5 bases from V and 4 bases from J; junction bases left unmatched: 8. CDR3 size: 15 residues. From germline, CDR1 is KGHDR and CDR2 SFDVKD. CDR3 sequence (DNA): TGTGCCACCAGTGGCCCGGGAGGGTATGGAGAGACCCAGTACTTC. As protein: CATSGPGGYGETQYF.

The chain couples TRBV2 to TRBJ2-7; tentative D call: TRBD2 (5 bases). Germline CDR1 reads SNHLY; CDR2 reads FYNNEI. This CDR3 region has 12 residues. The V and J ends lost 5 bases and 4 bases respectively, with 9 bases between them. For the CDR3, the DNA is TGTGCCAGCAGTCGATTAGCGTACGAGCAGTACTTC. Encoded protein: CASSRLAYEQYF.

The gene calls are TRBV19 and TRBJ1-2; 8 bases align to TRBD1. The CDR3 totals 13 residues. V lost 5 bases and J lost 8; bases outside the gene matches: 7. CDR1 LNHDA and CDR2 SQIVND come from the germline V gene (reference sequence). The CDR3 sequence: CASSWGQVIGYTF. The CDR3 coding sequence is TGTGCCAGTAGTTGGGGACAGGTCATCGGCTACACCTTC. Full variable domain (missing parts from reference TRBV19 and TRBJ1-2): DGGITQSPKYLFRKEGQNVTLSCEQNLNHDAMYWYRQDPGQGLRLIYYSQIVNDFQKGDIAEGYSVSREKKESFPLTVTSAQKNPTAFYLCASSWGQVIGYTFGSGTRLTVV.

CDR3 region: CASSSRSTRVPPTF. The CDR3 nucleotides read TGTGCCAGCAGCTCCCGTTCTACCAGGGTTCCTCCCACCTTC. The chain couples TRBV7-2 to TRBJ1-2; weak D call: TRBD1 (5 bases). Germline-derived CDR1 and CDR2 are SGHTA and FQGNSA. The CDR3 length is 14 residues. V was pared by 4 bases and J by 13 bases, with 22 bases between. The full variable domain, completed using reference TRBV7-2 and TRBJ1-2, is GAGVSQSPSNKVTEKGKDVELRCDPISGHTALYWYRQSLGQGLEFLIYFQGNSAPDKSGLPSDRFSAERTGGSVSTLTIQRTQQEDSAVYLCASSSRSTRVPPTFGSGTRLTVV.

This clone occurred a few times. The chain is built from TRBV6-4 and TRBJ1-6, with 7 nucleotides matching TRBD1. Trimming cost V 2 bases and J 5 bases; bases outside gene matches: 24. This CDR3 spans 22 amino acids. Germline lookup yields CDR1 MRHNA and CDR2 SNTAGT. This CDR3 is CASSDRGQWYPGTTPHNSPLHF. The CDR3 DNA reads TGTGCCAGCAGTGACAGGGGGCAATGGTACCCTGGGACGACCCCTCATAATTCACCCCTCCACTTT.

The chain uses TRBV6-1 and TRBJ2-5, with 9 bases matching TRBD2. This CDR3 region has 14 residues. The V segment lost 3 bases and the J segment 4 bases; nucleotides outside the gene matches: 3. Germline loops: CDR1 MNHNS, CDR2 SASEGT. The CDR3 sequence: CASSDGSGGETQYF. As DNA, the CDR3 is TGTGCCAGCAGTGACGGTAGCGGGGGAGAGACCCAGTACTTC.

The rearrangement joins TRBV4-1 to TRBJ1-1; weak D call: TRBD1 (5 bases). The CDR3 contains 15 residues. Per germline, CDR1 MGHRA and CDR2 YSYEKL. V lost 4 bases, J lost 6 bases, and 18 bases lay in between. The CDR3 bases are TGCGCCAGCAGCCTAGGACATTCGAAGGGCGCTGAAGCTTTCTTT. Its translation: CASSLGHSKGAEAFF.

The chain links TRBV9 to TRBJ2-3, with unresolved D. The germline CDR1 and CDR2 sequences are SGDLS and YYNGEE. The CDR3 consists of 14 residues. Trimming pared 0 bases from V and 2 bases from J, leaving 7 bases between. CDR3 region: CASSVDLYTDTQYF. The CDR3 region has the DNA TGTGCCAGCAGCGTAGACCTCTACACAGATACGCAGTATTTT.

The rearrangement uses TRBV30 and TRBJ2-7, with TRBD2 matching 8 bases. The CDR3 totals 15 residues. CDR1 is GTSNPN and CDR2 is SVGIG in the germline V gene (reference sequence). Trimming removed 3 bases from V and 4 bases from J; junction bases left unmatched: 11. CDR3 sequence: CAWSAQAGVNYEQYF. DNA for the CDR3: TGTGCCTGGAGCGCCCAAGCGGGAGTTAATTACGAGCAGTACTTC.

This chain links TRBV5-5 with TRBJ1-4; D remains ambiguous. The CDR3 consists of 16 residues. CDR1 is SGHKS, CDR2 YYEKEE, per germline (reference sequence). The V end was cut by 4 bases, the J end by 0 bases, with 13 bases between. The CDR3 region is CASSPAPTTTNEKLFF. For the CDR3, the DNA is TGTGCCAGCAGCCCAGCCCCGACAACAACTAATGAAAAACTGTTTTTT.

The chain joins TRBV6-5 to TRBJ2-1; 9 nucleotides agree with TRBD1. The V gene's germline CDR1 is MNHEY and CDR2 SVGAGI. The junction had 5 bases not matched to a gene; V was cut back by 8 bases and J by 6 bases. The CDR3 extends over 13 amino acids. CDR3 nucleotide sequence: TGTGCCAGCCTGAACAGGGGGCGCAATGAGCAGTTCTTC. Its translation: CASLNRGRNEQFF.

This clone was observed a single time. The V and J genes are TRBV24-1 and TRBJ2-5; possibly TRBD1 for D (6 bases). The CDR3 runs to 15 residues. Trimming took off 2 bases at V and 4 bases at J, with 13 bases between the two ends. CDR1 and CDR2 from the germline V gene are KGHDR and SFDVKD. As DNA, the CDR3 is TGTGCCACCAGTGATTCGACGACAGGAGCAGAGACCCAGTACTTC. This gives the protein CATSDSTTGAETQYF.

V and J are TRBV19 and TRBJ1-2, with TRBD1 identical over 9 bases. There are 14 residues in the CDR3. V was clipped by 1 base and J by 6 bases; unmatched bases: 3. Germline values: CDR1 LNHDA, CDR2 SQIVND (reference sequence). CDR3 in DNA: TGTGCCAGTAGTATAGGGGACAGGGCTGATGGCTACACCTTC. Its translation is CASSIGDRADGYTF.

V is TRBV30 and J is TRBJ2-7, with D possibly matching TRBD2 (7 bases). V lost 2 bases to trimming and J lost 2 bases, with 13 bases between them. Germline V gene data show CDR1 as GTSNPN and CDR2 as SVGIG (reference sequence). This CDR3 has 14 residues. In DNA, the CDR3 is TGTGCCTGGAGTCGTCGGGGGGCCCCCTACGAGCAGTACTTC. Translated: CAWSRRGAPYEQYF.

The chain joins TRBV2 to TRBJ1-6, with D unclear. The CDR3 has 12 amino acids. Germline CDR1 reads SNHLY; CDR2 reads FYNNEI. V was cut by 4 bases and J by 10 bases, with 8 bases left in between. The CDR3 spells CASSVTSSPLHF. CDR3 in DNA: TGTGCCAGCAGTGTCACGAGCTCACCCCTCCACTTT.

The CDR3, as DNA: TGTGCCAGCAGTTCCCCCGGGGACACTGAAGCTTTCTTT. Protein: CASSSPGDTEAFF. The rearrangement uses TRBV27 and TRBJ1-1; D remains unclear. CDR3 length: 13 amino acids. Trimming pared 4 bases from V and 3 bases from J, leaving 9 bases between. Germline V gene lookup returns CDR1 MNHEY and CDR2 SMNVEV (reference sequence).

The CDR3: CASSEKRTGKLYGYTF. CDR3 sequence (DNA): TGCGCCAGCAGTGAAAAGCGGACAGGAAAGCTCTATGGCTACACCTTC. This chain joins TRBV10-2 and TRBJ1-2; 7 nucleotides align to TRBD1. In germline, CDR1 is WSHSY, CDR2 SAAADI. Trimming at V came to 3 bases and at J to 4 bases, leaving 11 bases not matched to a gene. This CDR3 region has 16 residues.

The gene calls are TRBV19 and TRBJ2-1; D is unresolved. V was cut by 3 bases and J by 7 bases, with 10 bases left in between. The CDR3 runs 13 residues. Germline V gives CDR1 LNHDA, CDR2 SQIVND (reference sequence). CDR3 bases: TGTGCCAGTAGTATCTCCTACGGGAATGAGCAGTTCTTC. It specifies CASSISYGNEQFF.

The chain has TRBV3-1 (or the pseudogene TRBV3-2) and TRBJ2-3; D gene ambiguous. With 1 base removed from V and 0 bases from J, the gap between germline ends came to 8 bases. Germline values: CDR1 LGHDT, CDR2 YNNKEL (reference sequence). This CDR3 has 15 amino acids. The CDR3 protein is CASSQAEASTDTQYF. The CDR3 DNA sequence: TGTGCCAGCAGCCAAGCCGAAGCTAGCACAGATACGCAGTATTTT.

The CDR3 region is CASSLGGGLTYEQYF. The CDR3 nucleotides read TGTGCCAGCAGCCTGGGGGGTGGGCTGACCTACGAGCAGTACTTC. The chain links TRBV9 to TRBJ2-7; TRBD2 is a possible D gene (6 bases). The CDR3 consists of 15 residues. Trimming left V 4 bases short and J 2 bases short, with 16 bases between. The germline V gene encodes CDR1 SGDLS and CDR2 YYNGEE.